Listed below are T cell receptor beta chains from one sample, sequenced in a study of cytomegalovirus exposure and HLA in healthy donors. Assay: immunoSEQ multiplex PCR; the TCRdb copy retains only in-frame clones and omits some. The profile shows 90,000 to 150,000 clones, around 85% of them singletons. Specimen: PBMCs. The receptors were gathered from a woman aged 25 to 39 in good health and CMV-seronegative. CDR3s include the opening cysteine and the closing phenylalanine or tryptophan. The order of the fields is D gene, clone size, V gene, J gene, CDR3 protein, CDR3 DNA. A D gene is named only where the DNA matches it firmly. The listing skips clone size in some rows; elsewhere it reads once, few, many or a size class.

TRBD1	NA	TRBV27	TRBJ1-1	CASTMTLKRGRDTEAFF	TGTGCCAGCACCATGACCCTCAAGAGGGGGCGAGATACTGAAGCTTTCTTT
TRBD1	once	TRBV4-3	TRBJ1-4	CASSHTPGQGREKLFF	TGCGCCAGCAGCCATACCCCGGGACAGGGAAGAGAAAAACTGTTTTTT
NA	NA	TRBV5-1	TRBJ2-5	CASGTAPRETQYF	TGCGCCAGCGGAACAGCCCCTCGGGAGACCCAGTACTTC
NA	NA	TRBV27	TRBJ1-2	CASRSPERGGYGYTF	TGTGCCAGCAGGAGTCCCGAACGGGGGGGCTATGGCTACACCTTC
TRBD1	NA	TRBV5-1	TRBJ2-7	CASSRGTGEREQYF	TGCGCCAGCAGCCGGGGGACAGGGGAAAGGGAGCAGTACTTC
NA	medium-sized	TRBV27	TRBJ1-1	CASSWGLKTEAFF	TGTGCCAGCAGTTGGGGCCTTAAGACTGAAGCTTTCTTT
NA	NA	TRBV5-1	TRBJ1-2	CASSSRGDQGYGYTF	TGCGCCAGCAGCTCCCGGGGGGACCAAGGCTATGGCTACACCTTC
TRBD1	NA	TRBV2	TRBJ1-1	CASSETGARRDTEAFF	TGTGCCAGCAGTGAAACAGGGGCCCGCAGGGACACTGAAGCTTTCTTT
NA	NA	TRBV5-6	TRBJ1-2	CASSAQVNYGYTF	TGTGCCAGCAGCGCACAGGTTAACTATGGCTACACCTTC
NA	NA	TRBV25-1	TRBJ1-5	CASSESRSGWVGQPQHF	TGTGCCAGCAGTGAATCTCGGTCAGGCTGGGTCGGTCAGCCCCAGCATTTT
NA	NA	TRBV6-5	TRBJ2-6	CASLSGANVLTF	TGTGCCAGCCTCTCTGGGGCCAACGTCCTGACTTTC
TRBD2	NA	TRBV7-2	TRBJ2-5	CASSPSGGAGETQYF	TGTGCCAGCAGCCCTAGCGGGGGGGCCGGGGAGACCCAGTACTTC
NA	NA	TRBV7-3	TRBJ2-3	CASSSGQGGTDTQYF	TGTGCCAGCAGCTCAGGACAGGGAGGGACAGATACGCAGTATTTT
NA	NA	TRBV7-8	TRBJ2-3	CASSLLSGGTDTQYF	TGTGCCAGCAGCTTATTGAGCGGTGGCACAGATACGCAGTATTTT
TRBD1	NA	TRBV10-2	TRBJ2-7	CASTGQGAYEQYF	TGCGCCAGCACCGGACAGGGGGCCTACGAGCAGTACTTC
NA	NA	TRBV5-1	TRBJ1-4	CASSTNPGSNEKLFF	TGCGCCAGCAGCACAAATCCCGGGAGCAATGAAAAACTGTTTTTT
TRBD1	NA	TRBV18	TRBJ2-5	CASSPPRGTGQETQYF	TGTGCCAGCTCACCTCCTAGGGGGACAGGACAAGAGACCCAGTACTTC
TRBD1	NA	TRBV18	TRBJ1-6	CASSPNPGQPNSPLHF	TGTGCCAGCTCACCAAATCCGGGACAGCCAAATTCACCCCTCCACTTT
NA	medium-sized	TRBV4-3	TRBJ2-7	CASSQDLGESSYEQYF	TGCGCCAGCAGCCAAGATCTAGGGGAAAGCTCCTACGAGCAGTACTTC
NA	few	TRBV16	TRBJ2-7	CASSQSPGVEQYF	TGTGCCAGCAGCCAATCGCCAGGTGTCGAGCAGTACTTC
TRBD1	NA	TRBV27	TRBJ1-5	CASSYSYRGLRGNNQPQHF	TGTGCCAGCAGTTACTCATACAGGGGGCTGAGGGGAAACAATCAGCCCCAGCATTTT